This paragraph reports one T cell receptor (beta chain). The data belong to a study of control samples from healthy donors and cancer patients. The V and J ends lost 4 bases and 1 base respectively, with 16 bases between them. Germline CDR1 is MNHNS and CDR2 is SASEGT. This CDR3 is 16 amino acids long. Sequencing was performed with immunoSEQ multiplex PCR; in TCRdb, only in-frame clones are kept and a portion is missing. The sample has approximately 170,000 clones, just over 90% seen once; the top ten hold 1.4%. The V call is TRBV6-1, the J call TRBJ1-2, with D tentatively TRBD1 (6 bases). Sample: blood. The receptor was isolated from a young man in good health. CDR3 amino acids: CASSGTDRRSNYGYTF. DNA for the CDR3: TGTGCCAGCAGTGGGACCGACAGGAGGAGTAACTATGGCTACACCTTC.